This T cell receptor (beta chain) is from a study of T-cell reconstitution after alpha-beta-depleted transplantation in children. Unique molecular identifiers were incorporated when the TCRbeta library was constructed. TCRdb processed the PCR reads anew with MiXCR; each CDR3 protein has one entry. The data show roughly 590,000 distinct CDR3 sequences, over 15% seen once. Trimming left V 3 bases short and J 5 bases short, with 14 bases between. Germline CDR1 SGHRS, CDR2 YFSETQ. The CDR3 loop spans 14 amino acids. The chain couples TRBV5-1 to TRBJ2-5, with D hard to call. This specimen was PBMCs from the stem cell graft donor, taken from the stem cell graft. This TCR came from a human donor who donated a stem cell graft to a child with acute myeloid leukemia. Here the CDR3 DNA reads TGCGCCAGCAGCTCCCACCCCGGAGTGGAGACCCAGTACTTC. Translation gives CASSSHPGVETQYF. The variable domain in full, completed from reference TRBV5-1 and TRBJ2-5, reads KAGVTQTPRYLIKTRGQQVTLSCSPISGHRSVSWYQQTPGQGLQFLFEYFSETQRNKGNFPGRFSGRQFSNSRSEMNVSTLELGDSALYLCASSSHPGVETQYFGPGTRLLVL.